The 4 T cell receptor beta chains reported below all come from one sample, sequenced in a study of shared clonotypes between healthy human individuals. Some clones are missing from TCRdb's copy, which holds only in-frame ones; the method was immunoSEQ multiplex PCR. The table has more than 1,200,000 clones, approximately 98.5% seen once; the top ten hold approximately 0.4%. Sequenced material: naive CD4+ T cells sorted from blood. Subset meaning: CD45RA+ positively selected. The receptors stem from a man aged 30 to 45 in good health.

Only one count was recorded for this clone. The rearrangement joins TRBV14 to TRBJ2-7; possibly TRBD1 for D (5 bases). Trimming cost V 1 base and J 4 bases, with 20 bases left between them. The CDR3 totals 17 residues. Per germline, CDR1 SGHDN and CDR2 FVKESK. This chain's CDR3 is CASSQADRWGSVYEQYF. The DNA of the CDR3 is TGTGCCAGCAGCCAAGCGGATCGTTGGGGCTCCGTATACGAGCAGTACTTC.

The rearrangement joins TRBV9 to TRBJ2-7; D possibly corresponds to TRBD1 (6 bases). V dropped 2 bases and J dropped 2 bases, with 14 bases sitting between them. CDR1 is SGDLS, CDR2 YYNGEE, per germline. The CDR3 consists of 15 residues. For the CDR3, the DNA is TGTGCCAGCAGCGTCACCGGGACAACTGCCTACGAGCAGTACTTC. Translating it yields CASSVTGTTAYEQYF.

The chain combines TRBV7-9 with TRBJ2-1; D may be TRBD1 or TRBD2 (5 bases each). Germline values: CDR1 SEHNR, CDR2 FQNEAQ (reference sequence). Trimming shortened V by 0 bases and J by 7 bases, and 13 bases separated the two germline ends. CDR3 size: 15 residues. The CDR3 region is CASSLALPEGNEQFF. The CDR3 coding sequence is TGTGCCAGCAGCTTAGCACTACCTGAGGGGAATGAGCAGTTCTTC.

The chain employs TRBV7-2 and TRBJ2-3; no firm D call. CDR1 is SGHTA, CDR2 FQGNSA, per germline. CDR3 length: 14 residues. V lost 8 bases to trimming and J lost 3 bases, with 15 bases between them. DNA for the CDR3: TGTGCCAGCGCCCTGGAGACAAGGACAGATACGCAGTATTTT. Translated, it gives CASALETRTDTQYF.